Included here is one T cell receptor (beta chain) sequence, with context. The antigen is not known. This entry is derived from a study of neoadjuvant nivolumab and ipilimumab in lung cancer. The method was immunoSEQ multiplex PCR; TCRdb's version includes in-frame clones alone and lacks a portion of them. The sample has some 30,000 clones, roughly nine tenths seen once. The germline gives CDR1 SGHTA, CDR2 FQGNSA. This CDR3 has 14 amino acids. Trimming removed 0 bases from V and 2 bases from J, with 5 bases in between. Study conclusions and caveats: TCR receptors were sequenced in few samples.

The V and J genes are TRBV7-2 and TRBJ1-5; D gene unclear. The source is an adult with non-small cell lung cancer. This sample comprised peripheral blood, obtained after neoadjuvant nivolumab, alone or with ipilimumab, at or shortly before surgery. CDR3 nucleotides: TGTGCCAGCAGCTTAGCTTCTCGCAATCAGCCCCAGCATTTT. The encoded protein is CASSLASRNQPQHF. Filled out from reference TRBV7-2 and TRBJ1-5, the complete variable domain reads GAGVSQSPSNKVTEKGKDVELRCDPISGHTALYWYRQSLGQGLEFLIYFQGNSAPDKSGLPSDRFSAERTGGSVSTLTIQRTQQEDSAVYLCASSLASRNQPQHFGDGTRLSIL.